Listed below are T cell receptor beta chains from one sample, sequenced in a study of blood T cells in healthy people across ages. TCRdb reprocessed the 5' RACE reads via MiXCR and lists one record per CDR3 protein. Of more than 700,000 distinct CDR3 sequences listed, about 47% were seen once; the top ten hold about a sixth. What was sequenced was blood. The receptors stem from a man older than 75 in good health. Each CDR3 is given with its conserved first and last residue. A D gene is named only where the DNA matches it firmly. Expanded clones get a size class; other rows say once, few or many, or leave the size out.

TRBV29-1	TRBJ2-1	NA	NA	CSARRLVSSSYNEQFF	TGCAGCGCCCGTCGACTAGTTTCCAGCTCCTACAATGAGCAGTTCTTC
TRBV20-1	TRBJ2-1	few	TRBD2	CSAGKRGYNEQFF	TGCAGTGCGGGCAAGCGGGGGTACAATGAGCAGTTCTTC
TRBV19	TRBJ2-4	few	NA	CASSLSGTGAKNIQYF	TGTGCCAGTAGTTTGTCCGGGACGGGAGCCAAAAACATTCAGTACTTC
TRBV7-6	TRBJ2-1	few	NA	CASSLLASPYEQFF	TGTGCCAGCAGCCTACTAGCAAGCCCCTACGAGCAGTTCTTC
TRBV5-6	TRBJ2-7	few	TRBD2	CASSFDGRAYEQYF	TGTGCCAGCAGCTTCGACGGGAGGGCCTACGAGCAGTACTTC
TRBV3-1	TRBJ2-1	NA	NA	CASSQGWDQRAQFF	TGTGCCAGCAGCCAAGGTTGGGACCAACGTGCGCAGTTCTTC
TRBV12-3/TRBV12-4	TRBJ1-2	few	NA	CASSLKRLLGYGYTF	TGTGCCAGCAGTTTAAAACGTTTGCTGGGCTATGGCTACACCTTC
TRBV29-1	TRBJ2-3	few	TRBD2	CSVRGLATDTQYF	TGCAGCGTCCGTGGACTAGCCACAGATACGCAGTATTTT
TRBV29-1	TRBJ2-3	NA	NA	CSARPSSTDTQYF	TGCAGCGCACGACCCAGCTCCACAGATACGCAGTATTTT
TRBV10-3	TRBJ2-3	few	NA	CAISRDSTDTQYF	TGTGCCATCAGCAGAGACTCCACAGATACGCAGTATTTT
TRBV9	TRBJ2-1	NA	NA	CASSAFGAGYNEQFF	TGTGCCAGCAGCGCCTTCGGGGCGGGTTACAATGAGCAGTTCTTC
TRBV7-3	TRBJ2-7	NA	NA	CASSLAYADYKQYF	TGTGCCAGCAGCTTAGCATACGCCGACTACAAGCAGTACTTC
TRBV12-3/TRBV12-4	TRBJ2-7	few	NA	CASSDRKQFNEQYF	TGTGCCAGCAGTGACAGGAAACAATTCAATGAGCAGTACTTC
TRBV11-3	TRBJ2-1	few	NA	CASSSNPINEQFF	TGTGCCAGCAGCTCAAACCCTATTAATGAGCAGTTCTTC
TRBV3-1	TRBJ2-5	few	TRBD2	CASSLRASGSGETQYF	TGTGCCAGCAGCCTCCGGGCCAGCGGGAGCGGAGAGACCCAGTACTTC
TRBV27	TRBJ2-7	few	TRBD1	CASSLLTGNSYEQYF	TGTGCCAGCAGTTTATTGACAGGGAACTCCTACGAGCAGTACTTC
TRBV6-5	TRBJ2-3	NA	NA	CASSNRGGMTDTQYF	TGTGCCAGCAGTAACAGAGGAGGCATGACAGATACGCAGTATTTT
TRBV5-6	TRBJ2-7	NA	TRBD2	CASSLNGGGDYNEQYF	TGTGCCAGCAGCTTGAACGGGGGAGGGGACTACAATGAGCAGTACTTC
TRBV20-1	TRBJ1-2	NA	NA	CSALTGPQGGYTF	TGCAGTGCTCTTACAGGACCACAGGGCGGCTACACCTTC
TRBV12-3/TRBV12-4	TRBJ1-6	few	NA	CASSLGQGYSPLHF	TGTGCCAGCAGTTTGGGTCAGGGCTATTCACCCCTCCACTTT
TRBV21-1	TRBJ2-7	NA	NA	CASTKTGFRSYEQYF	TGTGCCAGCACCAAGACAGGGTTTAGATCCTACGAGCAGTACTTC
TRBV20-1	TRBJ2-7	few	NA	CSTGRNSYEQYF	TGCTCTACAGGGCGAAACTCCTACGAGCAGTACTTC
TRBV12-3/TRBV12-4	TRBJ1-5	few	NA	CASSAGGGQPQHF	TGTGCCAGCAGTGCGGGGGGCGGGCAGCCCCAGCATTTT
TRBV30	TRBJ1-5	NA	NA	CAWRGQPQHF	TGTGCCTGGCGGGGGCAGCCCCAGCATTTT
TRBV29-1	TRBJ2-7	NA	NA	CSVEDRGKQYF	TGCAGCGTTGAAGATCGGGGGAAGCAGTACTTC
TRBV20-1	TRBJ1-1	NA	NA	CSARGDQDNTEAFF	TGCAGTGCTAGAGGTGACCAGGACAACACTGAAGCTTTCTTT
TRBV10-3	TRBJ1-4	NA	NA	CAISEGFWEKLFF	TGTGCCATCAGTGAGGGGTTTTGGGAAAAACTGTTTTTT
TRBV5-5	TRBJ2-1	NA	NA	CASSLGLTNEQFF	TGTGCCAGCAGCCTGGGACTCACTAATGAGCAGTTCTTC
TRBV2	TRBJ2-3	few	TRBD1	CAITIRDRGTYDTQYF	TGTGCCATCACTATCCGGGACAGGGGGACTTACGATACGCAGTATTTT
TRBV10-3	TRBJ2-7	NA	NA	CAISEPHREYEQYF	TGTGCCATCAGTGAGCCCCACAGGGAGTACGAGCAGTACTTC
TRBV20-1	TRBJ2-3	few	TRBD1	CSAPTWDRDNADTQYF	TGCAGTGCCCCCACCTGGGACAGGGATAATGCAGATACGCAGTATTTT
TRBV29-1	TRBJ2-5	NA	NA	CSVAPGHNQETQYF	TGCAGCGTTGCCCCGGGACATAACCAAGAGACCCAGTACTTC
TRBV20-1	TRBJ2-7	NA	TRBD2	CSAGGGTSGSGNEQYF	TGCAGTGCTGGAGGGGGGACTAGCGGGAGTGGGAATGAGCAGTACTTC
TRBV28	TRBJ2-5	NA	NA	CASSPFIFGTQYF	TGTGCCAGCAGTCCGTTTATTTTCGGGACCCAGTACTTC
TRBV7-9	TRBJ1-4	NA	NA	CASSLYEKLFF	TGTGCCAGCAGCTTATATGAAAAACTGTTTTTT
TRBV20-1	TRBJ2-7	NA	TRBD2	CSATSGGPYEQYF	TGTAGTGCTACTAGCGGGGGCCCCTACGAGCAGTACTTC
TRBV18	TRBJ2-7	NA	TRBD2	CASSPQVAGGRYEQYF	TGTGCCAGCTCACCACAAGTAGCGGGAGGGAGGTACGAGCAGTACTTC
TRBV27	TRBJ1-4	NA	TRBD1	CASSQRQGATTNEKLFF	TGTGCCAGCAGTCAAAGACAGGGGGCCACAACTAATGAAAAACTGTTTTTT
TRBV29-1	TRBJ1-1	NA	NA	CSVDLMNTEAFF	TGCAGCGTTGATTTAATGAACACTGAAGCTTTCTTT
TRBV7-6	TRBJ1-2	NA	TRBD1	CTSSSNRGLDGYTF	TGTACCAGCAGCTCTAACAGGGGGCTTGATGGCTACACCTTC
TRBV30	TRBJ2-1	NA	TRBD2	CAWSRTRGYNEQFF	TGTGCCTGGAGCCGGACTAGGGGATACAATGAGCAGTTCTTC
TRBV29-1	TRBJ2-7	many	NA	CSVESENEQYF	TGCAGCGTTGAATCTGAGAACGAGCAGTACTTC
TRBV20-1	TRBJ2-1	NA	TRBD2	CSARPLAVSSYNEQFF	TGCAGTGCTAGACCGCTAGCGGTAAGCTCCTACAATGAGCAGTTCTTC
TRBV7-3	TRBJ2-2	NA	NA	CASSPGLNTGELFF	TGTGCCAGCAGCCCCGGACTCAACACCGGGGAGCTGTTTTTT
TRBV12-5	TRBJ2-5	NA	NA	CASGLGGDLQETQYF	TGTGCTAGTGGTTTAGGCGGAGACCTCCAAGAGACCCAGTACTTC
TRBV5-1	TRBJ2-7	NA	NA	CASSVVPSYEQYF	TGCGCCAGCAGCGTAGTTCCCTCCTACGAGCAGTACTTC
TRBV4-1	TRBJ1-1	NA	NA	CASSPNPLNTEAFF	TGCGCCAGCAGCCCGAACCCCCTGAACACTGAAGCTTTCTTT
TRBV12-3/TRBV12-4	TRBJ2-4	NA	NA	CASSFGGRRTLAKNIQYF	TGTGCCAGCAGTTTTGGTGGAAGGCGGACTCTAGCCAAAAACATTCAGTACTTC
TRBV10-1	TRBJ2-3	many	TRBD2	CASSGTSPRDTQYF	TGCGCCAGCAGTGGGACTAGTCCCCGGGATACGCAGTATTTT
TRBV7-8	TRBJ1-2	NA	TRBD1	CASSSGRTGVGYTF	TGTGCCAGCAGTTCAGGGCGGACAGGAGTTGGCTACACCTTC
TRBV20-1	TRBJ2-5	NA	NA	CSARGGGQTQYF	TGCAGTGCTAGGGGCGGCGGACAGACCCAGTACTTC
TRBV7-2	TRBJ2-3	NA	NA	CASSPGTLPDTQYF	TGTGCCAGCAGCCCGGGGACTTTACCAGATACGCAGTATTTT
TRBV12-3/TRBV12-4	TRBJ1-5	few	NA	CASSFMSSNQPQHF	TGTGCCAGCAGTTTTATGTCTAGCAATCAGCCCCAGCATTTT